Listed below are T cell receptor beta chains from one sample, sequenced in a study of CD8+ T cells in alopecia areata. Only in-frame clones appear in the TCRdb table, and some are missing; sequencing was by immunoSEQ multiplex PCR. The sample comprises 150,000 to 200,000 clones, around three fifths of which are singletons, and roughly 14% rests with the top ten. Sequencing used CD4+ T cells sorted from blood, obtained at week 0. The receptors were gathered from a human donor with alopecia areata. CDR3s include the opening cysteine and the closing phenylalanine or tryptophan. D genes are given only for firm matches. Some rows have no size entry. The others give once, few or many, or a class for an expanded clone.

clone_size	v_call	j_call	d_call	cdr3_nt	cdr3_aa
-	TRBV7-2	TRBJ1-5	-	TGTGCCAGCAGCTGGACGTGGGGGCGGGATCAGCCCCAGCATTTT	CASSWTWGRDQPQHF
few	TRBV7-2	TRBJ2-5	TRBD2	TGTGCCAGCAGCTTCTCTAGCGGGGGGGCGGGAGAGACCCAGTACTTC	CASSFSSGGAGETQYF
-	TRBV6-1	TRBJ1-2	TRBD1	TGTGCCAGCAGTGAAAATGGTGCAGGGGGTGCTAACTATGGCTACACCTTC	CASSENGAGGANYGYTF
once	TRBV30	TRBJ2-1	-	TGTGCCTGGAAGGGGGTGGTCGAGCAGTTCTTC	CAWKGVVEQFF
-	TRBV6-1	TRBJ2-1	-	TGTGCCAGCCTCCGGGACGGCCCTTACAATGAGCAGTTCTTC	CASLRDGPYNEQFF
-	TRBV11-1	TRBJ2-7	-	TGTGCCAGCAGTTGGGACGGCTACGAGCAGTACTTC	CASSWDGYEQYF
-	TRBV30	TRBJ1-1	TRBD1	TGTGCCTGGAAGGGGACAGGTGAAGCTTTCTTT	CAWKGTGEAFF
-	TRBV7-2	TRBJ2-6	-	TGTGCCAGCAGCTTCGAGGCGGCGGTCCTGACTTTC	CASSFEAAVLTF
few	TRBV19	TRBJ1-3	-	TGTGCCAGTAGTACTCAGGGCTTATATGGAAACACCATATATTTT	CASSTQGLYGNTIYF
-	TRBV19	TRBJ1-1	-	TGTGCCAGTAGTATAGATCAGGTGGGGGGCACTGAAGCTTTCTTT	CASSIDQVGGTEAFF
-	TRBV30	TRBJ2-7	-	TGTGCCTGGAGCATAGGGGATTGGGTGGACGAGCAGTACTTC	CAWSIGDWVDEQYF
-	TRBV9	TRBJ1-4	TRBD1	TGTGCCAGCAGCGTATCAGCGGGGATGATAGGACAGGGAGAAAAACTGTTTTTT	CASSVSAGMIGQGEKLFF
few	TRBV6-1	TRBJ2-7	-	TGTGCCAGCAGTGAAGTCAGGGGCGAGCAGTACTTC	CASSEVRGEQYF
-	TRBV30	TRBJ2-5	-	TGTGCCTGGATGCAAGGACGCCAAGAGACCCAGTACTTC	CAWMQGRQETQYF
-	TRBV6-1	TRBJ2-5	-	TGTGCCAGCAGTGTGGTCGGGGAAGAGACCCAGTACTTC	CASSVVGEETQYF
few	TRBV5-1	TRBJ2-7	-	TGCGCCAGCAGCTTGGACAGGGTGATCTACGAGCAGTACTTC	CASSLDRVIYEQYF
-	TRBV2	TRBJ2-4	-	TGTGCCAGCAGTGCTGGAGTCCTAGCCAAAAACATTCAGTACTTC	CASSAGVLAKNIQYF
-	TRBV5-1	TRBJ1-1	-	TGCGCCAGCAGCCAGATGAACACTGAAGCTTTCTTT	CASSQMNTEAFF
-	TRBV7-2	TRBJ2-5	-	TGTGCCAGCAGCCCGGACAGAGAGACCCAGTACTTC	CASSPDRETQYF
-	TRBV30	TRBJ1-5	TRBD1	TGTGCCTGGAGCGCTTCGGACAGGGGACAGCCCCAGCATTTT	CAWSASDRGQPQHF
-	TRBV6-1	TRBJ2-5	TRBD1	TGTGCCAGCAGTCTGGACAGGGGGCGCCAAGAGACCCAGTACTTC	CASSLDRGRQETQYF
-	TRBV29-1	TRBJ2-5	-	TGCAGCGTTCAGAGGGGGCAAGAGACCCAGTACTTC	CSVQRGQETQYF
once	TRBV4-1	TRBJ1-2	-	TGCGCCAGCAGCCCTCAGGGAGACACCGGGTCTTTCTATGGCTACACCTTC	CASSPQGDTGSFYGYTF
few	TRBV15	TRBJ2-2	-	TGTGCCACCAGCAGAGGGTCGAACACCGGGGAGCTGTTTTTT	CATSRGSNTGELFF
-	TRBV29-1	TRBJ2-1	TRBD1	TGCAGCGCAAGACAGGGGCTCATCTACAATGAGCAGTTCTTC	CSARQGLIYNEQFF
-	TRBV6-5	TRBJ1-5	TRBD1	TGTGCCAGCAGTTACTCCGGACAGGGGCAGCCCCAGCATTTT	CASSYSGQGQPQHF
-	TRBV15	TRBJ2-3	-	TGTGCCACCAGCAGAGATGTTAGCCAGTCCGATACGCAGTATTTT	CATSRDVSQSDTQYF
-	TRBV7-9	TRBJ1-2	TRBD1	TGTGCCAGCAGCTCCGACAGGGGGCGCAACTATGGCTACACCTTC	CASSSDRGRNYGYTF
few	TRBV29-1	TRBJ1-1	TRBD1	TGCAGCGTTGGGGACAGGAACACTGAAGCTTTCTTT	CSVGDRNTEAFF
-	TRBV29-1	TRBJ1-4	TRBD1	TGCAGCGTGAACAGGGGAGATGAAAAACTGTTTTTT	CSVNRGDEKLFF
-	TRBV2	TRBJ2-5	TRBD1	TGTGCCAGCAGTTTAAGACAGGGGAGAGAGACCCAGTACTTC	CASSLRQGRETQYF
-	TRBV29-1	TRBJ2-2	-	TGCAGCGTGACAAGGGGCGCCGGGGAGCTGTTTTTT	CSVTRGAGELFF
few	TRBV15	TRBJ1-4	-	TGTGCCACCAGCAGAGACCCCCGTTACTCTGAAAAACTGTTTTTT	CATSRDPRYSEKLFF
-	TRBV7-3	TRBJ2-7	TRBD2	TGTGCCAGCAGCCTAGCGGGGTCCTACGAGCAGTACTTC	CASSLAGSYEQYF
-	TRBV7-9	TRBJ1-2	-	TGTGCCAGCAGCTTAGGGCAAGCCTTC	CASSLGQAF
-	TRBV25-1	TRBJ2-3	TRBD2	TGTGCCAGCAGTCACCGGACTAGCGGCTACCCAGATACGCAGTATTTT	CASSHRTSGYPDTQYF
-	TRBV4-1	TRBJ2-3	-	TGCGCCAGCAGCCCCACTGCGGATACGCAGTATTTT	CASSPTADTQYF
-	TRBV5-1	TRBJ1-6	-	TGCGCCAGCACCGGGAGTTATAATTCACCCCTCCACTTT	CASTGSYNSPLHF
-	TRBV19	TRBJ1-2	-	TGTGCCAGTAGGGTTTCCGACTATGGCTACACCTTC	CASRVSDYGYTF
-	TRBV9	TRBJ1-5	-	TGTGCCAGCAGCGTAGCAGGGGACGGGCAGCCCCAGCATTTT	CASSVAGDGQPQHF
-	TRBV2	TRBJ2-2	-	TGTGCCAGCAGTGTAACGGCCACCGGGGAGCTGTTTTTT	CASSVTATGELFF
-	TRBV2	TRBJ1-2	-	TGTGCCAGTCGAGATAACTATGGCTACACCTTC	CASRDNYGYTF
-	TRBV28	TRBJ1-2	TRBD1	TGTGCCAGCAGTTCGGGACAGGGGGCGGGGAACTATGGCTACACCTTC	CASSSGQGAGNYGYTF
-	TRBV15	TRBJ1-5	-	TGTGCCACCGGGCCCGGGAATCAGCCCCAGCATTTT	CATGPGNQPQHF
-	TRBV4-1	TRBJ2-2	-	TGCGCCAGCAGCCAAGATGGTGAACCCAACACCGGGGAGCTGTTTTTT	CASSQDGEPNTGELFF
-	TRBV29-1	TRBJ1-6	-	TGCAGCGCTACTAATGGTCCGAATTCACCCCTCCACTTT	CSATNGPNSPLHF
-	TRBV2	TRBJ2-2	TRBD2	TGTGCCAGCAGTGAAGTGACTAGCGTCACCGGGGAGCTGTTTTTT	CASSEVTSVTGELFF
-	TRBV5-1	TRBJ1-2	-	TGCGCCAGCAGCCCAGGGGTCGCGACGTATGGCTACACCTTC	CASSPGVATYGYTF
-	TRBV5-4	TRBJ2-7	-	TGTGCCAGCAGCTTACAGCGAGGAGAGCAGTACTTC	CASSLQRGEQYF
-	TRBV29-1	TRBJ2-1	-	TGCAGCGTCGCAGCCGGGACGCCCTACTACAATGAGCAGTTCTTC	CSVAAGTPYYNEQFF
few	TRBV7-9	TRBJ1-6	-	TGTGCCAGCAGCCAGGGGACGGTTAATTCACCCCTCCACTTT	CASSQGTVNSPLHF
-	TRBV11-2	TRBJ1-3	-	TGTGCCAGCAGCCCCTCCGGCCAGGCCTCTGGAAACACCATATATTTT	CASSPSGQASGNTIYF